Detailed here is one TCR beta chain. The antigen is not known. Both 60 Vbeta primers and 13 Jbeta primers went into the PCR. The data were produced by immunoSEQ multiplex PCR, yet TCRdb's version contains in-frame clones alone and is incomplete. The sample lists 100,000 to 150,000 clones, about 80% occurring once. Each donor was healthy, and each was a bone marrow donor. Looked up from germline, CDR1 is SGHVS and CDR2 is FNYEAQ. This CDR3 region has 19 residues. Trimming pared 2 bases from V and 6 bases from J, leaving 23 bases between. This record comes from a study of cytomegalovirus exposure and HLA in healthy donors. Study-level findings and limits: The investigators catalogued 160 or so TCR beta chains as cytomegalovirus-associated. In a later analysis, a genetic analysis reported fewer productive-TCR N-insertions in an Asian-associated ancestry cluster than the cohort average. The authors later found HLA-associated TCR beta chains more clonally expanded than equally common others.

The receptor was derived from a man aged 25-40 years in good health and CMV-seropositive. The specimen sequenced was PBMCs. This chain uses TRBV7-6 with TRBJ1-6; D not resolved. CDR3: CASSLIPTSAIDFNSPLHF. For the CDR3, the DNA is TGTGCCAGCAGCTTAATCCCGACATCGGCGATTGATTTTAATTCACCCCTCCACTTT.